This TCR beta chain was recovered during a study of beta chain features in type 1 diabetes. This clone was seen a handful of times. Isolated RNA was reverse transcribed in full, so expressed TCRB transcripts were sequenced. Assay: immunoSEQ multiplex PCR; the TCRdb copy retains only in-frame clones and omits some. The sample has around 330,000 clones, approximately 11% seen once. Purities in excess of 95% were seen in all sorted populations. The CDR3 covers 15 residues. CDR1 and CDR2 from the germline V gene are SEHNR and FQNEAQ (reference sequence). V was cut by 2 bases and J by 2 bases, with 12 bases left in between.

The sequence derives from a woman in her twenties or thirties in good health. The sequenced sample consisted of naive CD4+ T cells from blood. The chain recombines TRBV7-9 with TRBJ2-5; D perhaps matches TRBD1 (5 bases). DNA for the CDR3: TGTGCCAGCAGCTTAATGGACAATCTACAAGAGACCCAGTACTTC. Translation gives CASSLMDNLQETQYF.